Below, one TCR beta chain is given with its context. This clone was counted a single time. The antigen this receptor binds is unknown. Base qualities were left out, and no much larger clone turns up one base away. TCRbeta CDR3 regions were amplified from genomic DNA by means of the immunoSEQ Assay, a bias-controlled multiplex PCR. In the authors' own workflow: The number of nucleated cells in each sample was estimated from the amplification of reference gene primers within the assay. To quantify the absolute abundance of each unique TCRbeta CDR3 rearrangement, sequence reads were collapsed and filtered. For each sample, productive Simpson clonality was calculated as the square root of Simpson's diversity index over productive rearrangements. TCRdb stores this immuneACCESS table with in-frame sequences only. Part of the clones is absent; in the studies checked, under half of the shortfall reflects unresolved V genes, and no reason is known for the rest. From that table come the V and J calls and clone size; the DNA was used to work out D and trimming. In all, the sample holds fewer than 450,000 clones, and about 90% of those were seen once. The ten largest clones capture roughly 3% of the sample.

Another Seattle source contributed samples from volunteer blood donors who had recovered from COVID-19. Collaborating institutions collected whole blood in K2EDTA tubes following their own protocols. For TCRbeta analysis, collaborators shipped samples as frozen whole blood, isolated PBMCs, or DNA extracted from either of those sample types. The record originates from a study of blood T cell repertoires in COVID-19 (dated by TCRdb to the early 2020s). Context from the whole study: Samples from collaborators originated in the United States, Italy and Spain and spanned both the acute and convalescent phases of COVID-19. The prospective study material was composed of cDNA or gDNA derived from T cells, B-cell-depleted T cells, or PBMCs. Subjects who had been exposed to COVID-19, were actively infected with it, or had recovered from it provided the deeply sampled blood TCRbeta repertoires that made up the dataset. The repertoires were released in a freely available public database meant as a resource for research on the immune response to SARS-CoV-2. Samples were obtained from the ongoing ImmuneRACE study (first 160 participants) and from over a thousand subjects provided by 6 global collaborators. A de-identified subject ID, COVID-19 status, age in years and sex were almost always included in the sample metadata. Where HLA class I and class II types were available, the types were taken from metadata supplied by the sample provider, not from assay-based typing. The research as a whole found: The quantity of clinical and demographic metadata differed by source and by participant and was supplied without curation.

Reading from cysteine to phenylalanine, the CDR3 counts 13 amino acids. Kept here is only the CDR3 DNA, which spans 39 bases and is read in frame from base 1. The V end loses 4 bases and the J end loses 6 bases, and a stretch of 11 bases separates them. The germline V gene (reference sequence) gives CDR1 as LGHDT and CDR2 as YNNKEL. The clonotype originates from a woman in her late teens or twenties who had recovered from COVID-19. Sample: peripheral blood. Here the chain combines TRBV3-1 (or the pseudogene TRBV3-2) and TRBJ2-3; the D gene is unclear. The encoded CDR3 is CASSLTLADTQYF. The base sequence is TGTGCCAGCAGCCTAACTCTCGCGGATACGCAGTATTTT.